This T cell receptor beta chain was sequenced in a study of STAT3 mutations in large granular lymphocyte leukemia. The overall study: Immunosuppressive therapy was given to more than half of T-LGLL patients. Broader study findings: TCR clonotype switching after therapy occurred in about 30% of the 18 patients. Variable sampling intervals and differing treatment regimens complicated linking therapy response to TCR clonal burden changes. Every T-LGLL patient had at least one immunodominant TCRbeta clonotype.

Comments on this clone: Its antigen is not known.

TCRbeta libraries averaged around 40,000 productive templates per sample. Data came from immunoSEQ multiplex PCR; TCRdb stores just in-frame clones and leaves some out. Of about 1,400 clones listed, roughly 54% were seen once; the top ten hold 39%. CDR1 ENHRY and CDR2 SYGVKD come from the germline V gene. The J segment lost 2 bases and the V segment lost 0 bases, leaving 9 bases of the junction unmatched. The CDR3 loop spans 17 amino acids. V and J are TRBV10-3 and TRBJ1-2; 7 bases map to TRBD1. The sequenced material came from peripheral blood mononuclear cells. The receptor was derived from a man in his sixties with T-cell large granular lymphocyte leukemia. Some clones in this sample may be carry-over from other donors' samples. The CDR3 nucleotides read TGTGCCATCAGTGAGTCTGGGGGCGCAGGGGGGAACTATGGCTACACCTTC. This encodes CAISESGGAGGNYGYTF.